The sequence of this T cell receptor (beta chain) was determined in a study of identical twins (dated by TCRdb to between 2015 and 2016). Looking at the study overall: To test whether fetal clonotypes persist, the study used deep sequencing on TCR alpha and beta repertoires from monozygotic twins, unrelated adults of various ages, and cord blood. Replicate twin experiments were performed at different times using different library preparation protocols to rule out contamination. Summary of the overall study and its limitations: Compared with coincidental sharing between unrelated individuals, out-of-frame TCR alpha sequences shared between twins showed an excess of sequences with low generation probability. Invariant T cells such as MAIT and iNKT could partly confound zero-insertion analyses, although diverse VJ usage argued against such confounding for most clonotypes. Because the same donors could not be followed over many years, the conclusions depended on cross-sectional statistical analysis. Abundant cord blood beta clonotypes carried fewer insertions; young adult naive repertoires showed a weaker similar trend, while memory repertoires showed none. In beta out-of-frame sequences, excess twin sharing was weaker, because having fewer shared sequences lowered the signal-to-noise ratio. Recombination models systematically underestimated out-of-frame TCR alpha sharing in monozygotic twins but agreed with sharing between unrelated individuals.

All donors were healthy Caucasians. Three pairs of female monozygotic twins, all aged 18 to 29 years, made up the twin cohort. RNA for TCR libraries was isolated from peripheral blood mononuclear cells. This clonotype was seen at least ten times. Its antigen is currently not known. Within one base of it there is no much larger clone, and no base qualities were kept. Library preparation was by 5' RACE. Sequencing relied on an Illumina HiSeq 2000. Template switching introduced a universal primer binding site; the final cDNA contained a unique molecular identifier, enabling accurate counting of TCR cDNA molecules. Specific primers in the conserved constant-segment region were used to synthesize first-strand cDNA for TCR alpha and beta chains. Each cDNA library was double barcoded, with a SMART-Mk sample barcode plus Illumina barcodes, to control for contamination. TruSeq adapter sequences along with Illumina sample barcodes were introduced in two successive PCR steps. TCR alpha and beta cDNA libraries were sequenced on the Illumina HiSeq platform with custom primers. Per the original workflow: MiGEC processed the raw reads to extract unique molecular identifiers, while MiXCR was used to determine the CDR3 positions. Recombination models were inferred per individual with the repgenHMM and IGoR tools using an EM algorithm. The analysis of shared clonotypes was done with the tcR package in R, with sharing normalized by the product of cloneset sizes. To study raw recombination free of thymic and clonal selection effects, out-of-frame nonproductive sequences were analyzed. TCRdb handled the public reads itself, with Q25 trimming in fastp and clone calling in MiXCR, and kept productive beta chains. Rows are combined by CDR3 protein, so each entry shows the most common genes and DNA. For this entry, the V and J calls and clone size follow TCRdb and not the study's own pipeline. In all, the sample holds nearly 900,000 distinct CDR3 sequences, and over 9% of those were seen once. Roughly 1.6% of the sample rests with the top ten.

Trimmed from V: 7 bases; trimmed from J: 0 bases; junction bases lacking a gene match: 3. Including the terminal cysteine and phenylalanine, the CDR3 comprises 14 residues. The CDR3 DNA has 42 bases and is translated from base 1. The CDR1 and CDR2 encoded by the germline V gene are SNHLY and FYNNEI. Separately, the same data were catalogued under a study of yellow fever vaccine responses in identical twins. Reported in the second study: The T cell response to vaccination in identical twins was reported by the authors to appear partly convergent and partly personalized. The study precisely tracked vaccine-responding T cell clones in identical twins.

The TCR comes from a woman younger than 30 in good health. The chain is assembled from TRBV2 and TRBJ2-3; 8 junctional bases match TRBD1. Specimen: PBMCs. The CDR3 here reads CASTDRASTDTQYF. The nucleotides read TGTGCCAGCACGGACAGGGCTAGCACAGATACGCAGTATTTT.